A selection of T cell receptor beta chains follows, all from one sample in a study of beta chain features in type 1 diabetes. Profiled with immunoSEQ multiplex PCR; TCRdb holds only in-frame clones, not every one. The sample contains some 240,000 clones, roughly a tenth of which appear only once. The sequenced material came from central memory CD4+ T cells from blood. The receptors originated from a man aged 18 to 35 in good health. Both conserved end residues are part of each CDR3. Fields, in order: CDR3 length, D gene, J gene, clone size, V gene, CDR3 DNA, CDR3 protein. The D gene is left open where the match is weak. Size tells how often a clone was seen (once, few, many) or the class of an expanded clone, and some rows leave it out.

length: 15
D: TRBD2
J: TRBJ2-1
size: .
V: TRBV19
DNA: TGTGCCAGTAGTATGACTAGCGGTACCTACAATGAGCAGTTCTTC
CDR3: CASSMTSGTYNEQFF

length: 13
D: TRBD1
J: TRBJ2-5
size: .
V: TRBV30
DNA: TGTGCCTGGAGTATACAGGGGGCAGAGACCCAGTACTTC
CDR3: CAWSIQGAETQYF

length: 15
D: .
J: TRBJ1-2
size: many
V: TRBV30
DNA: TGTGCCTGGAGTGCAGCCTCTTGGGCCAAATATGGCTACACCTTC
CDR3: CAWSAASWAKYGYTF

length: 12
D: TRBD1
J: TRBJ2-7
size: few
V: TRBV29-1
DNA: TGCAGCGTTGATAAGGGGGCGTGCGAGCAGTACTTC
CDR3: CSVDKGACEQYF

length: 13
D: TRBD1
J: TRBJ2-3
size: few
V: TRBV7-2
DNA: TGTGCCAGCAGGAAGACAGGGTCAGATACGCAGTATTTT
CDR3: CASRKTGSDTQYF

length: 13
D: TRBD1
J: TRBJ2-3
size: .
V: TRBV30
DNA: TGTGCCTGGAGTACAGGGGGCCCAGATACGCAGTATTTT
CDR3: CAWSTGGPDTQYF

length: 14
D: .
J: TRBJ2-7
size: few
V: TRBV12-2
DNA: TGTGCAAGTCGCTCAGGGACAGGGTCATACGAGCAGTACTTC
CDR3: CASRSGTGSYEQYF

length: 15
D: TRBD2
J: TRBJ2-2
size: .
V: TRBV19
DNA: TGTGCCAGTTGTCTCGGGCGGGAGGAGACCGGGGAGCTGTTTTTT
CDR3: CASCLGREETGELFF

length: 14
D: .
J: TRBJ2-5
size: .
V: TRBV7-9
DNA: TGTGCCAGCAGCTTCCTTAACTACCAAGAGACCCAGTACTTC
CDR3: CASSFLNYQETQYF

length: 16
D: .
J: TRBJ2-5
size: few
V: TRBV9
DNA: TGTGCCAGCAGCGTAGCGGGTCAGGATTTCCTGGAGACCCAGTACTTC
CDR3: CASSVAGQDFLETQYF

length: 13
D: .
J: TRBJ2-7
size: .
V: TRBV18
DNA: TGTGCCAGCTCTCCCGGGACATTGGACGAGCAGTACTTC
CDR3: CASSPGTLDEQYF

length: 15
D: TRBD1
J: TRBJ2-1
size: few
V: TRBV7-3
DNA: TGTGCCAGCAGCTTAATCCCGACAGGGGGCTATGAGCAGTTCTTC
CDR3: CASSLIPTGGYEQFF

length: 16
D: .
J: TRBJ2-6
size: medium-sized
V: TRBV7-9
DNA: TGTGCCAGCAGCTTACCTGGTACGACTGGGGCCAACGTCCTGACTTTC
CDR3: CASSLPGTTGANVLTF

length: 14
D: .
J: TRBJ2-1
size: few
V: TRBV5-1
DNA: TGCGCCAGCAGCTTGGCACCCGGGGCCAATGAGCAGTTCTTC
CDR3: CASSLAPGANEQFF

length: 15
D: .
J: TRBJ2-5
size: .
V: TRBV2
DNA: TGTGCCAGCAAAGAGCAGGGTCGGGGTCAAGAGACCCAGTACTTC
CDR3: CASKEQGRGQETQYF

length: 15
D: TRBD1
J: TRBJ1-2
size: few
V: TRBV28
DNA: TGTGCCAGCAGACCCCCCGGACAGGGGGCAGGGGGCTACACCTTC
CDR3: CASRPPGQGAGGYTF

length: 12
D: .
J: TRBJ2-6
size: many
V: TRBV2
DNA: TGTGCCAGCAGCCCGGGGGCCAACGTCCTGACTTTC
CDR3: CASSPGANVLTF

length: 15
D: TRBD2
J: TRBJ2-1
size: few
V: TRBV2
DNA: TGTGCCAGCAGCCGCGAGGTAGCGGGATACAATGAGCAGTTCTTC
CDR3: CASSREVAGYNEQFF

length: 14
D: .
J: TRBJ1-1
size: .
V: TRBV11-2
DNA: TGTGCCAGCAGCTACCCTGACAGCCCCCTTGAAGCTTTCTTT
CDR3: CASSYPDSPLEAFF

length: 16
D: TRBD1
J: TRBJ2-2
size: few
V: TRBV5-4
DNA: TGTGCCAGCAGCCCGAGACAGGGGAGGAACACCGGGGAGCTGTTTTTT
CDR3: CASSPRQGRNTGELFF

length: 15
D: TRBD1
J: TRBJ1-2
size: .
V: TRBV29-1
DNA: TGCAGCGTTGAAGATCGAGGGGGCGATAGCTATGGCTACACCTTC
CDR3: CSVEDRGGDSYGYTF

length: 14
D: .
J: TRBJ2-3
size: .
V: TRBV4-3
DNA: TGCGCCAGCAGCCAAGAGAGGAGGACAGATACGCAGTATTTT
CDR3: CASSQERRTDTQYF

length: 14
D: .
J: TRBJ2-1
size: few
V: TRBV5-1
DNA: TGCGCCAGCAGCCAGCCGGAGTGGCCCAATGAGCAGTTCTTC
CDR3: CASSQPEWPNEQFF

length: 14
D: .
J: TRBJ2-6
size: .
V: TRBV30
DNA: TGTGCCTGGAGTAAGGGGGCTGGGGCCAACGTCCTGACTTTC
CDR3: CAWSKGAGANVLTF

length: 14
D: TRBD2
J: TRBJ2-7
size: .
V: TRBV15
DNA: TGTGCCACCAGACGGACTAGCGGGAGTTTGGAGCAGTACTTC
CDR3: CATRRTSGSLEQYF

length: 13
D: .
J: TRBJ1-1
size: .
V: TRBV27
DNA: TGTGCCAGCAGTTCGACCGGCAGGGCGAGGGCTTTCTTT
CDR3: CASSSTGRARAFF

length: 12
D: .
J: TRBJ2-5
size: .
V: TRBV29-1
DNA: TGCAGCGTTGGGCGCATCGGGGAGACCCAGTACTTC
CDR3: CSVGRIGETQYF

length: 17
D: TRBD2
J: TRBJ2-3
size: .
V: TRBV7-2
DNA: TGTGCCAGCAGCTTAGTACCTAGCGGGATGGCCCCAGATACGCAGTATTTT
CDR3: CASSLVPSGMAPDTQYF

length: 15
D: TRBD1
J: TRBJ1-2
size: many
V: TRBV14
DNA: TGTGCCAGCAGCCGGGACAGGGCCACGCTCTATGGCTACACCTTC
CDR3: CASSRDRATLYGYTF

length: 14
D: TRBD1
J: TRBJ2-5
size: .
V: TRBV30
DNA: TGTGCCTGGAGTAGGGACAGGGGGAAGGAGACCCAGTACTTC
CDR3: CAWSRDRGKETQYF

length: 15
D: .
J: TRBJ2-1
size: .
V: TRBV6-6
DNA: TGTGCCAGCAGTTACAGTCCGGGACTCTCTTCCGCGCAGTTCTTC
CDR3: CASSYSPGLSSAQFF

length: 16
D: TRBD1
J: TRBJ1-1
size: .
V: TRBV7-6
DNA: TGTGCCAGCAGCTTAGCCCCGACAGGGATAAACACTGAAGCTTTCTTT
CDR3: CASSLAPTGINTEAFF

length: 16
D: TRBD1
J: TRBJ2-5
size: .
V: TRBV5-1
DNA: TGCGCCAGCAGCTCGTACGGGACAGGGGACCGGGAGACCCAGTACTTC
CDR3: CASSSYGTGDRETQYF

length: 13
D: .
J: TRBJ2-7
size: few
V: TRBV2
DNA: TGTGCCAGCAGTGAAGGAACCTACGACGAGCAGTACTTC
CDR3: CASSEGTYDEQYF

length: 15
D: .
J: TRBJ2-2
size: .
V: TRBV11-2
DNA: TGTGCCAGCAGCCCCCTATCCCGACTTGCCGGGGAGCTGTTTTTT
CDR3: CASSPLSRLAGELFF

length: 13
D: .
J: TRBJ2-1
size: few
V: TRBV19
DNA: TGTGCCACCAAAGTGGGGGCCGACAATGAGCAGTTCTTC
CDR3: CATKVGADNEQFF

length: 14
D: TRBD2
J: TRBJ2-1
size: .
V: TRBV4-3
DNA: TGCGCCAGCAGCCAAGGGACTAGCGTGAATGAGCAGTTCTTC
CDR3: CASSQGTSVNEQFF

length: 14
D: .
J: TRBJ2-3
size: few
V: TRBV30
DNA: TGTGCCTGGAGTGTACAGGTTGGCACAGATACGCAGTATTTT
CDR3: CAWSVQVGTDTQYF

length: 16
D: .
J: TRBJ2-1
size: few
V: TRBV14
DNA: TGTGCCAGCAGCCACCCGGGCAGTATCCTAGCTAATGAGCAGTTCTTC
CDR3: CASSHPGSILANEQFF

length: 13
D: .
J: TRBJ2-1
size: .
V: TRBV7-9
DNA: TGTGCCAGCAGCTTAGGGGGGCGAGATGAGCAGTTCTTC
CDR3: CASSLGGRDEQFF